This T cell receptor beta chain emerged from a study of blood T cell repertoires in COVID-19. The wider study: COVID-19 samples collected from the United States, Italy and Spain covered acute and convalescent phases. T cells, B-cell-depleted T cells, or PBMCs supplied cDNA or gDNA.

Methods used by the authors: Estimation of nucleated cell counts relied on the amplification of reference gene primers. The repertoire was sequenced with immunoSEQ multiplex PCR; TCRdb's copy has only in-frame clones and lacks some. V and J calls and clone size are as listed in that table; D and trimming were resolved from the DNA. The sample records under 200,000 clones, approximately 80% being singletons. The TCR sequence derives from a woman in her sixties with acute or convalescent COVID-19. The specimen sequenced was peripheral blood.

The CDR3 protein is CASSYPDSNYGYTF. The CDR3 DNA follows: TGTGCCAGCAGTTACCCCGACTCGAACTATGGCTACACCTTC. The chain combines TRBV6-6 with TRBJ1-2; D gene ambiguous. Germline values: CDR1 MNHNY, CDR2 SVGAGI (reference sequence). Trimming pared 2 bases from V and 2 bases from J, leaving 9 bases between. The CDR3 has 14 residues.